A selection of T cell receptor beta chains follows, all from one sample in a study of metastatic and nonmetastatic thyroid tumors. TCRdb reanalyzed the PCR reads with MiXCR. The profile shows approximately 12,000 clones, around 25% of them singletons. The sample consisted of adjacent normal tissue. All receptors derive from a female donor with papillary thyroid cancer or a benign thyroid nodule (not recorded which). Some clones in this sample may be carry-over from other donors' samples. CDR3s include the opening cysteine and the closing phenylalanine or tryptophan. D genes are given only for firm matches. Only some rows state a clone size, as once, few, many or a class for expanded clones.

CDR3aa: CSASDWASGSLGTQYF; CDR3nt: TGCAGTGCTAGCGACTGGGCTAGCGGGAGTTTGGGTACGCAGTATTTT; len: 16; v_gene: TRBV20-1; d_gene: TRBD2; abundance: many; j_gene: TRBJ2-3
CDR3aa: CASSQAGAEENTQYF; CDR3nt: TGTGCCAGCAGTCAGGCCGGGGCAGAAGAGAACACCCAGTACTTC; len: 15; v_gene: TRBV6-2/TRBV6-3; d_gene: NA; abundance: NA; j_gene: TRBJ2-5
CDR3aa: CASSFSGRPNSPLHF; CDR3nt: TGTGCCAGCAGTTTCTCCGGGAGACCGAATTCACCCCTCCACTTT; len: 15; v_gene: TRBV27; d_gene: NA; abundance: few; j_gene: TRBJ1-6
CDR3aa: CASSLGVRETQYF; CDR3nt: TGTGCCAGCAGCTTGGGAGTTCGAGAGACCCAGTACTTC; len: 13; v_gene: TRBV7-8; d_gene: NA; abundance: once; j_gene: TRBJ2-5
CDR3aa: CASSFGGTYEQYF; CDR3nt: TGTGCCAGCAGCTTCGGGGGAACCTACGAGCAGTACTTC; len: 13; v_gene: TRBV7-8; d_gene: NA; abundance: medium-sized; j_gene: TRBJ2-7
CDR3aa: CASSQDNSYNEQFF; CDR3nt: TGTGCCAGCAGCCAAGATAACAGCTACAATGAGCAGTTCTTC; len: 14; v_gene: TRBV3-1; d_gene: NA; abundance: many; j_gene: TRBJ2-1
CDR3aa: CASAPGANYGYTF; CDR3nt: TGTGCCAGCGCTCCCGGTGCTAACTATGGCTACACCTTC; len: 13; v_gene: TRBV6-1; d_gene: NA; abundance: few; j_gene: TRBJ1-2
CDR3aa: CASSERGGGDTGELFF; CDR3nt: TGTGCCAGCAGTGAGAGAGGAGGGGGAGACACCGGGGAGCTGTTTTTT; len: 16; v_gene: TRBV6-4; d_gene: NA; abundance: few; j_gene: TRBJ2-2
CDR3aa: CASSYYQTRPGNTIYF; CDR3nt: TGCGCCAGCAGCTACTACCAGACACGACCTGGAAACACCATATATTTT; len: 16; v_gene: TRBV5-1; d_gene: NA; abundance: medium-sized; j_gene: TRBJ1-3
CDR3aa: CATTDGGRTEAFF; CDR3nt: TGTGCCACCACCGACGGGGGGCGAACTGAAGCTTTCTTT; len: 13; v_gene: TRBV6-1; d_gene: NA; abundance: medium-sized; j_gene: TRBJ1-1
CDR3aa: CASSKGFGPRGDEQYF; CDR3nt: TGTGCCAGTAGTAAGGGCTTCGGTCCTCGGGGGGACGAGCAGTACTTC; len: 16; v_gene: TRBV19; d_gene: TRBD2; abundance: many; j_gene: TRBJ2-7
CDR3aa: CASSMWDDQPQHF; CDR3nt: TGTGCCAGTAGTATGTGGGACGATCAGCCCCAGCATTTT; len: 13; v_gene: TRBV19; d_gene: NA; abundance: NA; j_gene: TRBJ1-5
CDR3aa: CASSPDRGWGETQYF; CDR3nt: TGTGCCAGCAGTCCGGACAGGGGATGGGGGGAGACCCAGTACTTC; len: 15; v_gene: TRBV28; d_gene: TRBD1; abundance: few; j_gene: TRBJ2-5
CDR3aa: CASSYDTRQGKAFF; CDR3nt: TGCGCCAGCAGCTACGATACCCGACAGGGGAAGGCTTTCTTT; len: 14; v_gene: TRBV5-1; d_gene: TRBD1; abundance: few; j_gene: TRBJ1-1
CDR3aa: CASSLDNGGEGQPQHF; CDR3nt: TGTGCCAGCAGTCTGGATAATGGGGGCGAGGGTCAGCCCCAGCATTTT; len: 16; v_gene: TRBV28; d_gene: NA; abundance: few; j_gene: TRBJ1-5
CDR3aa: CASSFIYTEAFF; CDR3nt: TGTGCCAGCAGTTTTATTTACACTGAAGCTTTCTTT; len: 12; v_gene: TRBV6-2/TRBV6-3; d_gene: NA; abundance: NA; j_gene: TRBJ1-1
CDR3aa: CASRPTSGRVGEQFF; CDR3nt: TGTGCCAGCAGACCGACTAGCGGGAGGGTCGGTGAGCAGTTCTTC; len: 15; v_gene: TRBV6-1; d_gene: TRBD2; abundance: medium-sized; j_gene: TRBJ2-1
CDR3aa: CASTSEASGYDQYF; CDR3nt: TGTGCCAGCACATCGGAGGCTAGCGGCTACGATCAGTACTTC; len: 14; v_gene: TRBV2; d_gene: TRBD2; abundance: few; j_gene: TRBJ2-7
CDR3aa: CASSYSGTTGNTIYF; CDR3nt: TGTGCCAGCAGTTACTCCGGGACGACTGGAAACACCATATATTTT; len: 15; v_gene: TRBV6-6; d_gene: NA; abundance: many; j_gene: TRBJ1-3
CDR3aa: CASSESDLYQPQHF; CDR3nt: TGTGCCAGCAGTGAATCTGACCTTTATCAGCCCCAGCATTTT; len: 14; v_gene: TRBV2; d_gene: NA; abundance: medium-sized; j_gene: TRBJ1-5
CDR3aa: CASTRGTGVTDTQYF; CDR3nt: TGTGCCAGCACCCGAGGGACAGGGGTAACAGATACGCAGTATTTT; len: 15; v_gene: TRBV28; d_gene: TRBD1; abundance: many; j_gene: TRBJ2-3
CDR3aa: CSARRGGARGYGYTF; CDR3nt: TGCAGTGCCCGGAGAGGGGGGGCGCGTGGCTATGGCTACACCTTC; len: 15; v_gene: TRBV20-1; d_gene: NA; abundance: medium-sized; j_gene: TRBJ1-2
CDR3aa: CASSPGDYSFPGKQYF; CDR3nt: TGTGCCAGCAGCCCAGGGGACTATTCGTTCCCCGGGAAGCAGTACTTC; len: 16; v_gene: TRBV11-2; d_gene: NA; abundance: few; j_gene: TRBJ2-7